This T cell receptor (beta chain) came from a study of T cell responses to AZD1222 COVID-19 vaccine. Assay used: immunoSEQ multiplex PCR; TCRdb lists only in-frame clones, some missing. There are roughly 100,000 clones in the sample; 85% to 90% occur only once, and around 1.5% lies in the top ten. Per the germline V gene, CDR1 is LNHNV and CDR2 is YYDKDF (reference sequence). The CDR3 totals 15 residues. Trimming shortened V by 0 bases and J by 7 bases, and 13 bases separated the two germline ends. The chain couples TRBV15 to TRBJ2-1; D not resolved. This material consisted of peripheral blood, taken on day 0 of AZD1222 vaccination. The TCR sequence derives from an adult in good health. CDR3 coding DNA: TGTGCCACCAGCAGAGATTGGTTAGCTACAAATGAGCAGTTCTTC. Protein product: CATSRDWLATNEQFF.